This entry lists 21 T cell receptor beta chains sequenced from one sample in a study of blood T cell repertoires in COVID-19 (dated by TCRdb to between 2020 and 2021). Preparation of the library involved the immunoSEQ multiplex PCR assay. TCRdb holds this immuneACCESS table with in-frame rearrangements only. Some clones are missing; in checked studies, unresolved V genes explain under half, and the rest has no known cause. This sample gives roughly 120,000 clones in total; about 85% of them show up just once. The ten largest account for less than 1.5% of the sample. Sequences were obtained from peripheral blood. The receptors derive from a man in his forties or fifties with acute or convalescent COVID-19.

This clone was seen a single time. This chain connects TRBV3-1 (or the pseudogene TRBV3-2) to TRBJ2-7; 8 bases align to TRBD1. Per the germline V gene, CDR1 is LGHDT and CDR2 is YNNKEL (reference sequence). V lost 1 base to trimming and J lost 2 bases; unmatched junction nucleotides: 4. This CDR3 is 15 amino acids long. The CDR3 DNA reads as TGTGCCAGCAGCCAAGGGCTACAGGGGGCCTACGAGCAGTACTTC. Encoded protein: CASSQGLQGAYEQYF.

The chain uses TRBV15 and TRBJ2-1; TRBD2 matches at 7 bases. The CDR3 has 17 residues. V shed 7 bases and J 7 bases; nucleotides not matched to a gene: 19. Germline V lookup: CDR1 LNHNV, CDR2 YYDKDF (reference sequence). The CDR3 protein is CATTGGKRREGRNEQFF. The CDR3 bases are TGTGCCACCACCGGGGGAAAAAGGAGGGAGGGCCGGAATGAGCAGTTCTTC.

This clone occurred once. The V and J genes are TRBV11-2 and TRBJ2-5; 11 bases map to TRBD1. The CDR3 spans 15 residues. The germline V gene encodes CDR1 SGHAT and CDR2 FQNNGV. V was pared by 3 bases and J by 5 bases, with 5 bases of the junction left unmatched. The CDR3 nucleotides are TGTGCCAGCAGCTTCGGGGACAGGGGGGGGGAGACCCAGTACTTC. It yields the protein CASSFGDRGGETQYF.

The gene calls are TRBV4-1 and TRBJ2-4; 10 positions agree with TRBD1. Germline CDR1 and CDR2: MGHRA and YSYEKL. With 0 bases clipped from V and 5 bases from J, the junction kept 7 bases outside the gene matches. This CDR3 is built from 17 residues. The CDR3 DNA reads TGCGCCAGCAGCCAAGATCGTATAGGACAGGGGGAAAACATTCAGTACTTC. Translation: CASSQDRIGQGENIQYF.

CDR3 sequence reads: CASSFPWANTEAFF. For the CDR3, the DNA is TGTGCCAGCAGTTTCCCCTGGGCGAACACTGAAGCTTTCTTT. This sequence joins TRBV28 and TRBJ1-1; unclear D gene. V lost 3 bases and J lost 1, with 9 bases in between. The CDR3 contains 14 residues. Germline V gene sequence: CDR1 MDHEN, CDR2 SYDVKM.

The chain couples TRBV6-1 to TRBJ2-1; 13 bases are a match to TRBD2. Germline CDR1 reads MNHNS; CDR2 reads SASEGT. The junction had 10 bases not matched to a gene; V was cut back by 3 bases and J by 2 bases. This CDR3 comprises 19 residues. DNA for the CDR3: TGTGCCAGCAGTGATCGTCCCGGGACTAGCGGGAAAACCTACAATGAGCAGTTCTTC. Protein: CASSDRPGTSGKTYNEQFF.

This chain links TRBV29-1 with TRBJ1-4; 8 nucleotides agree with TRBD1. The CDR3 has 16 amino acids. V trimming: 6 bases; J trimming: 0 bases; junction bases outside the gene matches: 9. Germline V lookup: CDR1 SQVTM, CDR2 ANQGSEA. The CDR3 region is CSVRQGNGATNEKLFF. The CDR3 nucleotides read TGCAGCGTAAGACAGGGGAACGGGGCAACTAATGAAAAACTGTTTTTT.

The rearrangement uses TRBV3-1 (or the pseudogene TRBV3-2) and TRBJ2-5, with D tentatively TRBD2 (5 bases). The CDR3 contains 15 residues. V was shortened by 2 bases and J by 2 bases, with 12 bases between the two germline ends. From germline, CDR1 is LGHDT and CDR2 YNNKEL (reference sequence). CDR3 nucleotide sequence: TGTGCCAGCAGCCAAATAGGGAGCCCACAAGAGACCCAGTACTTC. Translation: CASSQIGSPQETQYF.

The chain uses TRBV11-2 and TRBJ2-7; TRBD2 matches 12 bases. The CDR3 loop spans 16 amino acids. V trimming: 4 bases; J trimming: 5 bases; junction bases outside the gene matches: 9. Looked up from germline, CDR1 is SGHAT and CDR2 is FQNNGV. The CDR3 region is CASSSLLAGGVNEQYF. The CDR3 nucleotides read TGTGCCAGCAGCTCCCTGCTAGCGGGGGGGGTCAACGAGCAGTACTTC.

The V call is TRBV3-1 (or the pseudogene TRBV3-2), the J call TRBJ2-1, with TRBD2 as a possible D gene (6 bases). This CDR3 is built from 15 residues. Germline CDR1 is LGHDT and CDR2 is YNNKEL (reference sequence). Deletions cut 1 base from V and 7 bases from J, with 14 bases between. CDR3 amino acids: CASSQGWRGGNEQFF. DNA of the CDR3: TGTGCCAGCAGCCAAGGTTGGAGGGGCGGGAATGAGCAGTTCTTC.

This clone was counted between two and nine times. V gene TRBV3-1 (or the pseudogene TRBV3-2) combines with J gene TRBJ1-5, with 10 bases matching TRBD1. The CDR3 totals 14 residues. The germline CDR1 and CDR2 sequences are LGHDT and YNNKEL (reference sequence). Trimming cost V 5 bases and J 7 bases; bases outside gene matches: 5. The CDR3 sequence: CASSATGGRQPQHF. As DNA, the CDR3 is TGTGCCAGCAGCGCGACAGGGGGCCGCCAGCCCCAGCATTTT.

This chain links TRBV2 with TRBJ2-3; tentatively, D is TRBD2 (5 bases). The CDR3 sequence is 14 residues long. Trimming took 6 bases from V and 6 from J, leaving 16 bases between them. Germline CDR1 reads SNHLY; CDR2 reads FYNNEI. The CDR3: CASSRRSGIDTQYF. The CDR3 nucleotides read TGTGCCAGCAGCAGGAGGTCGGGAATTGATACGCAGTATTTT.

The genes are TRBV28 and TRBJ2-5, with 9 bases that match TRBD1. V shed 4 bases, J shed 0 bases, and the junction held 6 bases outside the gene matches. The CDR3 loop spans 16 amino acids. Germline V gene lookup returns CDR1 MDHEN and CDR2 SYDVKM. The CDR3 sequence: CASSSYRGPDQETQYF. CDR3 nucleotide sequence: TGTGCCAGCAGTTCTTACAGGGGGCCCGACCAAGAGACCCAGTACTTC.

The chain carries TRBV2 and TRBJ2-7; TRBD1 agrees at 8 bases. The V gene end was trimmed by 8 bases and the J gene end by 5 bases; junction bases not matched to a gene: 17. The CDR3 covers 16 residues. CDR1 is SNHLY, CDR2 FYNNEI, per germline. CDR3 amino acids: CASSTRGTGRQNEQYF. CDR3 DNA: TGTGCCAGCTCTACTAGAGGGACAGGAAGACAAAACGAGCAGTACTTC.

The V and J genes are TRBV18 and TRBJ2-7; 11 bases align to TRBD1. Germline CDR1 is KGHSH and CDR2 is LQKENI. The CDR3 contains 15 residues. The V segment lost 2 bases and the J segment 3 bases; nucleotides outside the gene matches: 3. The CDR3 is CASSPSGTGGYEQYF. The CDR3 DNA follows: TGTGCCAGCTCACCATCCGGGACAGGGGGCTACGAGCAGTACTTC.

This clone appeared a few times. The chain employs TRBV18 and TRBJ2-7, with a weak D call TRBD1 (6 bases). This CDR3 is 16 amino acids long. CDR1 KGHSH and CDR2 LQKENI come from the germline V gene. V lost 6 bases and J lost 4, with 22 bases in between. The CDR3 loop reads CASSPQRQAIGYEQYF. CDR3 DNA: TGTGCCAGCTCCCCTCAGAGACAGGCCATCGGGTACGAGCAGTACTTC.

The table lists this clone with a few counts. V usage is TRBV29-1 and J usage is TRBJ2-3; 7 bases are a match to TRBD2. The CDR3 totals 15 residues. J gave up 0 bases and V 7 bases, and 10 bases lay outside the gene matches. Germline V gene data show CDR1 as SQVTM and CDR2 as ANQGSEA. DNA of the CDR3: TGCAGCGCTACCCGGGATAGCGGGAGCACAGATACGCAGTATTTT. It codes for CSATRDSGSTDTQYF.

The chain uses TRBV2 and TRBJ1-2; perhaps TRBD1 as D (6 bases). Trimming pared 9 bases from V and 2 bases from J, leaving 16 bases between. The CDR3 consists of 14 residues. Germline V gene lookup returns CDR1 SNHLY and CDR2 FYNNEI. The CDR3 protein is CASRWAGENYGYTF. The CDR3 nucleotides read TGTGCCAGTAGGTGGGCAGGGGAAAACTATGGCTACACCTTC.

CDR3: CASSHERGPSTDTQYF. CDR3 nucleotide sequence: TGCGCCAGCAGCCACGAGCGGGGTCCTAGCACAGATACGCAGTATTTT. The genes are TRBV4-1 and TRBJ2-3; TRBD2 matches 7 bases. In germline, CDR1 is MGHRA, CDR2 YSYEKL. V lost 3 bases, J lost 0 bases, and 6 bases stayed unmatched. The CDR3 has 16 residues.

The genes are TRBV3-1 (or the pseudogene TRBV3-2) and TRBJ1-1; tentative D call: TRBD1 (5 bases). Trimming stripped 3 bases from V and 10 bases from J, with 15 bases between. The CDR3 extends over 13 amino acids. CDR1 is LGHDT and CDR2 is YNNKEL in the germline V gene (reference sequence). Written as DNA, the CDR3 is TGTGCCAGCAGCCAGGCCGTAGGGAGGGGAGCTTTCTTT. Its protein product is CASSQAVGRGAFF.

J is TRBJ2-2 and V is TRBV14, with 7 bases aligning to TRBD1. The CDR3 consists of 15 residues. The V segment lost 1 base and the J segment 6 bases; nucleotides outside the gene matches: 5. Per germline, CDR1 SGHDN and CDR2 FVKESK. Here the CDR3 DNA reads TGTGCCAGCAGCCAAGCGAGGACAGGCTCCGGGGAGCTGTTTTTT. Amino acid sequence: CASSQARTGSGELFF.